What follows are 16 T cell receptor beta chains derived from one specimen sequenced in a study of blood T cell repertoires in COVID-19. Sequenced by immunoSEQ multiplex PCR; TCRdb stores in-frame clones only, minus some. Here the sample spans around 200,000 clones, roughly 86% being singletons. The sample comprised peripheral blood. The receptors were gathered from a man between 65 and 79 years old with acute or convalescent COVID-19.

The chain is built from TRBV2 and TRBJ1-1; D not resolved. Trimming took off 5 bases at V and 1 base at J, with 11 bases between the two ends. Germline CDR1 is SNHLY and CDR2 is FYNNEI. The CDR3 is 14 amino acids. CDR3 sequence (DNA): TGTGCCAGCAGTACACACCTTACGAACACTGAAGCTTTCTTT. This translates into CASSTHLTNTEAFF.

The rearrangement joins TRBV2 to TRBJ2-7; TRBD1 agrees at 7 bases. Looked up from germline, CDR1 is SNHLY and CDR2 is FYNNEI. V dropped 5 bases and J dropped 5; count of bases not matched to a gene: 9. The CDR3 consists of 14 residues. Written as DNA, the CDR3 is TGTGCCAGCAGTTCCCTCGTAGGGGGCGACGAGCAGTACTTC. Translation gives CASSSLVGGDEQYF.

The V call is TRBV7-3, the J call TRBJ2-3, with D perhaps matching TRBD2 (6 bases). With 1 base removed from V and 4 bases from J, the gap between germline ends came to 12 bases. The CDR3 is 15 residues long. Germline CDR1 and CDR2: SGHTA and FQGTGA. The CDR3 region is CASSLRRDGADTQYF. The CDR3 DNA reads TGTGCCAGCAGCTTAAGGCGGGACGGTGCAGATACGCAGTATTTT.

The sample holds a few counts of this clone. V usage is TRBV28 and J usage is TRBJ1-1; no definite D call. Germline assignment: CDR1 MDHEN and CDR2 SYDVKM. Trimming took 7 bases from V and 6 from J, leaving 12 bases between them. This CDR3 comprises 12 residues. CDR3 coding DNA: TGTGCCAGCAAGATTCCGGAGGCTGAAGCTTTCTTT. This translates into CASKIPEAEAFF.

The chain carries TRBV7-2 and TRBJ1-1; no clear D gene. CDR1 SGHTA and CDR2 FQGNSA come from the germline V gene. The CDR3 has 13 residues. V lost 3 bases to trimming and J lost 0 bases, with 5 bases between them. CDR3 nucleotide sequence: TGTGCCAGCAGCTTTACAATGAACACTGAAGCTTTCTTT. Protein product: CASSFTMNTEAFF.

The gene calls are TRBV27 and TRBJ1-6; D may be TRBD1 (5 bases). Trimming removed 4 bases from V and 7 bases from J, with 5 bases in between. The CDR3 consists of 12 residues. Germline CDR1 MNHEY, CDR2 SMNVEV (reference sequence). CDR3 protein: CASSSGNSPLHF. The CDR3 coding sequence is TGTGCCAGCAGTTCAGGGAATTCACCCCTCCACTTT.

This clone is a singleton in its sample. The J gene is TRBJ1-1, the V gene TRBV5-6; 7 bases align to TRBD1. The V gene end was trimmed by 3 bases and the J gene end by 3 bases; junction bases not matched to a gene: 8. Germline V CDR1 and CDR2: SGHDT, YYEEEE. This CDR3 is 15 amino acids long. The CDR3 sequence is CASSWGDRVYTEAFF. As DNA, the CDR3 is TGTGCCAGCAGCTGGGGGGACAGAGTATACACTGAAGCTTTCTTT. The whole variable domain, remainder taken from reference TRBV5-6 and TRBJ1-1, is DAGVTQSPTHLIKTRGQQVTLRCSPKSGHDTVSWYQQALGQGPQFIFQYYEEEERQRGNFPDRFSGHQFPNYSSELNVNALLLGDSALYLCASSWGDRVYTEAFFGQGTRLTVV.

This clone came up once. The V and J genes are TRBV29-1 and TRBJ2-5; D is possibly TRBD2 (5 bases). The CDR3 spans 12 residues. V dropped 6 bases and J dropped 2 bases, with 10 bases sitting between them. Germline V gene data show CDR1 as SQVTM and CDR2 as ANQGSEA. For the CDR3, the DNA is TGCAGCGTGGAGGCCCGACAAGAGACCCAGTACTTC. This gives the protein CSVEARQETQYF.

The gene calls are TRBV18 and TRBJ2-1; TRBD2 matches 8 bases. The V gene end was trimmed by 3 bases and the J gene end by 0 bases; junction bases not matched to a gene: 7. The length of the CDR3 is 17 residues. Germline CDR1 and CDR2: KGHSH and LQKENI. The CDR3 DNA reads TGTGCCAGCTCACCGCAGGCGGGGGGAAGCTCCTACAATGAGCAGTTCTTC. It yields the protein CASSPQAGGSSYNEQFF.

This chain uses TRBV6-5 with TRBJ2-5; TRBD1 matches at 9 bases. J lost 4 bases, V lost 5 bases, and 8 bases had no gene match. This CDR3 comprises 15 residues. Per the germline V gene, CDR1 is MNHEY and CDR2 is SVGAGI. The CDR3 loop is CASSRRDRVGETQYF. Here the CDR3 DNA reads TGTGCCAGCAGTCGGCGGGACAGGGTCGGAGAGACCCAGTACTTC.

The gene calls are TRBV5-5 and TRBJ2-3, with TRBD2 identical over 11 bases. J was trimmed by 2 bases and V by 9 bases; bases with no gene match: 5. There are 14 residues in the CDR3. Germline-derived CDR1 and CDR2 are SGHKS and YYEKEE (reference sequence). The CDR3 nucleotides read TGTGCCACCCAACTAGCGGGGGACACAGATACGCAGTATTTT. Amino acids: CATQLAGDTDTQYF.

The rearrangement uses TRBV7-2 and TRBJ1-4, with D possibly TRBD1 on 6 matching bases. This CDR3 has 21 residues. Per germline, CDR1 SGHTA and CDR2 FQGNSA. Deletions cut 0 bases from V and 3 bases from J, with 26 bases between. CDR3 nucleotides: TGTGCCAGCAGCTTAGCGTACTTTGCTGGCAGGGGTCCAGTCCCTAATGAAAAACTGTTTTTT. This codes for CASSLAYFAGRGPVPNEKLFF.

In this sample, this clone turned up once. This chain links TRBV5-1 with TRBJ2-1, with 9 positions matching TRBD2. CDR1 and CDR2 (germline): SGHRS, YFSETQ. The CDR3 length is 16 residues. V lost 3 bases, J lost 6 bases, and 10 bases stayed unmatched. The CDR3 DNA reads TGCGCCAGCAGCTCCGGCGCGGCGGGGGGGCTCAATGAGCAGTTCTTC. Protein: CASSSGAAGGLNEQFF.

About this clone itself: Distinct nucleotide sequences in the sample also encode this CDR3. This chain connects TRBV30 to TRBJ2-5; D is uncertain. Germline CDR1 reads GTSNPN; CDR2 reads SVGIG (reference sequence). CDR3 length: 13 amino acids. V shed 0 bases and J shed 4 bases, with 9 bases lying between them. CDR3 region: CAWSVRVRETQYF. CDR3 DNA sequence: TGTGCCTGGAGTGTCCGGGTCCGAGAGACCCAGTACTTC. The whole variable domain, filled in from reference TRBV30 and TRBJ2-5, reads SQTIHQWPATLVQPVGSPLSLECTVEGTSNPNLYWYRQAAGRGLQLLFYSVGIGQISSEVPQNLSASRPQDRQFILSSKKLLLSDSGFYLCAWSVRVRETQYFGPGTRLLVL.

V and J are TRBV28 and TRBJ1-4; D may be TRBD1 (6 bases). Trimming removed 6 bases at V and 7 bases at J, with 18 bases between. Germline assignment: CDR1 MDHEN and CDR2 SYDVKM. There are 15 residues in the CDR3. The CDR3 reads CASRGSQGYSEKLFF. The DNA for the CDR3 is TGTGCCAGCAGGGGGAGTCAGGGGTACAGTGAAAAACTGTTTTTT.

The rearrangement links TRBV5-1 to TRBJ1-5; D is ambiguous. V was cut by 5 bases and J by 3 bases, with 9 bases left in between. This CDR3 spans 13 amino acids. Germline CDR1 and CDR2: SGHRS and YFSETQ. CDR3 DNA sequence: TGCGCCAGCAGTGAACAGCCCAATCAGCCCCAGCATTTT. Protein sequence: CASSEQPNQPQHF.